The 2 T cell receptor beta chains reported below all come from one sample, sequenced in a study of shared clonotypes between healthy human individuals. Sequenced by immunoSEQ multiplex PCR; TCRdb stores in-frame clones only, minus some. The data show some 2 million clones, about 95% seen once. In the naive CD8 group, cells lacked CD45RO and were positively selected for CCR7, so terminally differentiated effector memory CD45RA+ cells were left out. Sequencing was done on a sample of naive CD8+ T cells sorted from blood. These receptors were collected from a man younger than 35 in good health.

The rearrangement joins TRBV19 to TRBJ1-1; D call uncertain. This CDR3 is built from 12 residues. Germline values: CDR1 LNHDA, CDR2 SQIVND (reference sequence). The V gene lost 5 bases and the J gene lost 1 base, with 5 bases spanning the gap. The CDR3 reads CASSDPNTEAFF. As DNA, the CDR3 is TGTGCCAGTAGTGACCCGAACACTGAAGCTTTCTTT. The whole variable domain, remainder taken from reference TRBV19 and TRBJ1-1, is DGGITQSPKYLFRKEGQNVTLSCEQNLNHDAMYWYRQDPGQGLRLIYYSQIVNDFQKGDIAEGYSVSREKKESFPLTVTSAQKNPTAFYLCASSDPNTEAFFGQGTRLTVV.

The genes are TRBV10-3 and TRBJ1-1; D is uncertain. The CDR3 extends over 15 amino acids. Germline V gene lookup returns CDR1 ENHRY and CDR2 SYGVKD. V lost 1 base, J lost 3 bases, and 12 bases lay in between. The CDR3 reads CAISEWRTSYTEAFF. CDR3 DNA: TGTGCCATCAGTGAGTGGAGAACCTCGTACACTGAAGCTTTCTTT.